This record concerns one TCR beta chain sequence. The data derive from a study of blood T cell repertoires in COVID-19. Assay used: immunoSEQ multiplex PCR; TCRdb lists only in-frame clones, some missing. The sample lists 200,000 to 250,000 clones; 60% to 85% were seen once. This CDR3 region has 15 residues. Trimming cost V 2 bases and J 5 bases, with 16 bases left between them. Germline V gene lookup returns CDR1 KGHSH and CDR2 LQKENI. This clonotype was obtained from a woman in her 70s with acute or convalescent COVID-19. The rearrangement joins TRBV18 to TRBJ2-7, with D possibly TRBD1 on 5 matching bases. Sequencing was performed on peripheral blood. The CDR3 sequence is CASSPGFGRVNEQYV. CDR3 coding DNA: TGTGCCAGCTCACCAGGATTCGGCAGGGTGAACGAGCAGTACGTC.